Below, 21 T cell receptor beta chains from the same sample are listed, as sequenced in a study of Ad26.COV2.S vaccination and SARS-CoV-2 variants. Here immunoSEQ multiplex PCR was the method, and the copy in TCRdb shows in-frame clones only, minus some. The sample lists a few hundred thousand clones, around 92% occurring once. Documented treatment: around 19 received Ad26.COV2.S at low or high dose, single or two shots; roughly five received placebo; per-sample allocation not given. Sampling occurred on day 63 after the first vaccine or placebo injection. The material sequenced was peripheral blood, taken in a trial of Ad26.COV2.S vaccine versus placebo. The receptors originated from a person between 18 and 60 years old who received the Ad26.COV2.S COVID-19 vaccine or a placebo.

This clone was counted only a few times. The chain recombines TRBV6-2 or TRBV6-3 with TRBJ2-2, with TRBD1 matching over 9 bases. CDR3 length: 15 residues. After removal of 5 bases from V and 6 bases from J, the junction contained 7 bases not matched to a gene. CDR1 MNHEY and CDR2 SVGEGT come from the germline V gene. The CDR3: CASSGDRGNAGELFF. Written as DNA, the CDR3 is TGTGCCAGCAGTGGAGACAGGGGGAATGCCGGGGAGCTGTTTTTT.

CDR3 region: CASSYFQGDAEQYF. CDR3 bases: TGTGCCAGCAGTTACTTTCAGGGGGATGCCGAGCAGTACTTC. This rearrangement joins TRBV6-2 or TRBV6-3 to TRBJ2-7; TRBD1 agrees at 7 bases. Germline loops: CDR1 MNHEY, CDR2 SVGEGT. V trimming: 1 base; J trimming: 6 bases; junction bases outside the gene matches: 6. The CDR3 runs 14 residues.

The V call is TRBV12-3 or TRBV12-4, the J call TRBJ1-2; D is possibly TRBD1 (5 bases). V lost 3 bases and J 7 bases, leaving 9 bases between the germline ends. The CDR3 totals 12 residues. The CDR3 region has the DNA TGTGCCAGCAGTTTTGACAGCTTTGGCTACACCTTC. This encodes CASSFDSFGYTF.

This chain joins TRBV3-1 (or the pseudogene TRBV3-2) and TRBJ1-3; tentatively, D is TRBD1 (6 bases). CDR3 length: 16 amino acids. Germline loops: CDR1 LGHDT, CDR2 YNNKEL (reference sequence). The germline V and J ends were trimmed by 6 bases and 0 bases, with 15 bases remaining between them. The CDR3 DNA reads TGTGCCAGCAGTCGCACAGGGATAAGCTCTGGAAACACCATATATTTT. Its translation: CASSRTGISSGNTIYF.

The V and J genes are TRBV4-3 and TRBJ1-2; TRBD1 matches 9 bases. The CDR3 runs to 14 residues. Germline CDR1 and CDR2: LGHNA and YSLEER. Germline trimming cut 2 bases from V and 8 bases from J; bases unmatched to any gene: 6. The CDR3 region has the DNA TGCGCCAGCAGCCAACAGGACAGGGGAGGAGGCTACACCTTC. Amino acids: CASSQQDRGGGYTF.

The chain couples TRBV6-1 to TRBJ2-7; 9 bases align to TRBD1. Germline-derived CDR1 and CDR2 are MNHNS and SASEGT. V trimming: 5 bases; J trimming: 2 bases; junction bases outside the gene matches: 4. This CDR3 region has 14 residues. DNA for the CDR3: TGTGCCAGCAGTCGGGACAGGGAGGCCTACGAGCAGTACTTC. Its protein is CASSRDREAYEQYF.

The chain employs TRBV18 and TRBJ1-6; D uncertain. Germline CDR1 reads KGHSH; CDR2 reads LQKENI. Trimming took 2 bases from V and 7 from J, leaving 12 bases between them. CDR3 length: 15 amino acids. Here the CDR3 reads CASSPWSRRNSPLHF. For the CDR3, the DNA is TGTGCCAGCTCACCATGGTCTCGTCGGAATTCACCCCTCCACTTT.

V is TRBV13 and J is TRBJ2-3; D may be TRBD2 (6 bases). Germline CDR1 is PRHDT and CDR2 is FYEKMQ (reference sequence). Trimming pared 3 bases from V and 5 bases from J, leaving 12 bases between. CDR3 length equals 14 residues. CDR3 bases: TGTGCCAGCAGCTTGTGGCGGGGCGGAGATACGCAGTATTTT. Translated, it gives CASSLWRGGDTQYF.

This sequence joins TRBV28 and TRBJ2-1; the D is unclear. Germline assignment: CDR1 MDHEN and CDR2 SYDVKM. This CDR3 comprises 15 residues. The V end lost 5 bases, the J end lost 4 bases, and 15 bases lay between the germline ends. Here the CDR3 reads CASSPHTSVYNEQFF. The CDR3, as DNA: TGTGCCAGCAGTCCCCACACCTCAGTTTACAATGAGCAGTTCTTC.

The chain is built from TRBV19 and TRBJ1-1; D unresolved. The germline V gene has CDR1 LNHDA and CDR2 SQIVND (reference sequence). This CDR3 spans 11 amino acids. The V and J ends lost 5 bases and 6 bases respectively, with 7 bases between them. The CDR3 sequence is CASSRPPEAFF. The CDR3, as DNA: TGTGCCAGTAGTCGTCCCCCTGAAGCTTTCTTT.

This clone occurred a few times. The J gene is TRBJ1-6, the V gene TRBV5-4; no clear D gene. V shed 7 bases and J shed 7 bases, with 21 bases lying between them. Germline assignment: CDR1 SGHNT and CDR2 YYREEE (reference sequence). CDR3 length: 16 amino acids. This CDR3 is CASSAAETRINSPLHF. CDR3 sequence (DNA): TGTGCCAGCTCGGCAGCAGAGACTAGGATCAATTCACCCCTCCACTTT.

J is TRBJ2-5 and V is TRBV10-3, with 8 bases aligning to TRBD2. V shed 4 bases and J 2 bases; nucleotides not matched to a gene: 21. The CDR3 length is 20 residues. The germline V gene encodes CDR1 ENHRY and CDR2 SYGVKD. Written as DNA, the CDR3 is TGTGCCATCAGTGGGCGCCCTACAGGGTCGGGTAGCGGGGTTCAAGAGACCCAGTACTTC. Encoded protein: CAISGRPTGSGSGVQETQYF.

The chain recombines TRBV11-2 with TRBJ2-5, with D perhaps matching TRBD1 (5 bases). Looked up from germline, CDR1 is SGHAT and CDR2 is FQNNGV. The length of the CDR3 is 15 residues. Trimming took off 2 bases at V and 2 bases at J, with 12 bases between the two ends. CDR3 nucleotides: TGTGCCAGCAGCTTAAGGCCAGGGATGCAAGAGACCCAGTACTTC. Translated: CASSLRPGMQETQYF.

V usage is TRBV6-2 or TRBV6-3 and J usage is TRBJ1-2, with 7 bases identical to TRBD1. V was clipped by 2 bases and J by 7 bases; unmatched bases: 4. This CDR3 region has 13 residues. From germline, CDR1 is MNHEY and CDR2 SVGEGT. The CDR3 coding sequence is TGTGCCAGCAGTTACACAGGGGTACGTGGCTACACCTTC. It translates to CASSYTGVRGYTF.

Here the CDR3 DNA reads TGTGCCAGCAGTTCCGTAGGGTGGAACGAGCAGTACTTC. Its protein product is CASSSVGWNEQYF. The chain links TRBV28 to TRBJ2-7, with D unresolved. Germline V CDR1 and CDR2: MDHEN, SYDVKM. Trimming left V 4 bases short and J 5 bases short, with 12 bases between. This CDR3 contains 13 residues.

The CDR3 loop is CASSSSGKTQYF. CDR3 DNA sequence: TGTGCCAGCAGCAGTTCAGGGAAGACCCAGTACTTC. The chain is built from TRBV12-3 or TRBV12-4 and TRBJ2-5, with D maybe TRBD1 (5 bases). The V gene lost 6 bases and the J gene lost 6 bases, with 11 bases spanning the gap. This CDR3 has 12 amino acids.

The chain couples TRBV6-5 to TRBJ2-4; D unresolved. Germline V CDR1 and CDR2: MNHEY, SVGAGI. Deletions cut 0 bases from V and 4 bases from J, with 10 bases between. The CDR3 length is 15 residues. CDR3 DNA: TGTGCCAGCAGTTACTCAGTGGCAGTTAAAAACATTCAGTACTTC. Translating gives CASSYSVAVKNIQYF.

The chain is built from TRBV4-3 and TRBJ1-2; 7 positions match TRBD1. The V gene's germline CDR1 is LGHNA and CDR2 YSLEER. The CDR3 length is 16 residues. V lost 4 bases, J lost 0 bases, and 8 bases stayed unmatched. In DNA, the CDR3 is TGCGCCAGCAGCCTGCGGACAGGCCCGTCTAACTATGGCTACACCTTC. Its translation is CASSLRTGPSNYGYTF.

CDR3 in DNA: TGCGCCAGCAGCCCTTCGTACAATGAGCAGTTCTTC. Translated: CASSPSYNEQFF. V and J are TRBV10-1 and TRBJ2-1; D call uncertain. The V gene lost 6 bases and the J gene lost 4 bases, with 7 bases spanning the gap. Germline-derived CDR1 and CDR2 are WNHNN and SYGVQD (reference sequence). The CDR3 has 12 amino acids.

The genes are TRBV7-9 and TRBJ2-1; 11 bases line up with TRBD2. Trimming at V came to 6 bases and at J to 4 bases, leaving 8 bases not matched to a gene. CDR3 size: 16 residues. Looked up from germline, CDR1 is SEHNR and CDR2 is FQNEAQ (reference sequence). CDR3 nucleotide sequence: TGTGCCAGCAGTATAGCGGGGGGGCTCATGTACAATGAGCAGTTCTTC. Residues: CASSIAGGLMYNEQFF.

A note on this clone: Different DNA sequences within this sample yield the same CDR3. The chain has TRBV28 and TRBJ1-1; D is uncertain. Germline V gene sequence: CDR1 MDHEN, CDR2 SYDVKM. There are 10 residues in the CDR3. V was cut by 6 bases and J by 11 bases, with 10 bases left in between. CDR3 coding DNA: TGTGCCAGCAGACGGACGGAGGCTTTCTTT. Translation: CASRRTEAFF.